The 28 T cell receptor beta chains reported below all come from one sample, sequenced in a study of spatial heterogeneity in lung cancer. The study's findings and limits: Within tumors, counts of expanded alpha and beta TCRs tracked tumor mutation counts.

The time point was: sample taken at primary tumor resection. TCRdb fed the 5' RACE reads into MiXCR, producing one record per CDR3 protein. The sample has about 13,000 distinct CDR3 sequences; approximately 5.4% are singletons. What these receptors recognize is not known. Specimen: lung tumor tissue, collected at surgery. The receptors were sampled from a female donor with early-stage non-small cell lung cancer.

In this sample, this clonotype turned up many times. The chain uses TRBV20-1 and TRBJ2-3, with TRBD2 matching over 14 bases. V gave up 3 bases and J gave up 5 bases; unmatched junction bases: 7. The CDR3 sequence is 16 residues long. Germline V gives CDR1 DFQATT, CDR2 SNEGSKA (reference sequence). CDR3 protein: CSASPRLAGGGDTQYF. The CDR3 DNA reads TGCAGTGCTAGCCCTCGACTAGCGGGGGGGGGAGATACGCAGTATTTT.

This clonotype was seen at least ten times. This chain uses TRBV9 with TRBJ2-3; D uncertain. V was cut by 4 bases and J by 2 bases, with 14 bases left in between. Germline values: CDR1 SGDLS, CDR2 YYNGEE. The CDR3 extends over 15 amino acids. This CDR3 is CASSSVPTPTDTQYF. The DNA of the CDR3 is TGTGCCAGCAGCTCCGTTCCTACCCCCACAGATACGCAGTATTTT. The full variable domain, in which reference TRBV9 and TRBJ2-3 provide the parts outside the CDR3, is DSGVTQTPKHLITATGQRVTLRCSPRSGDLSVYWYQQSLDQGLQFLIQYYNGEERAKGNILERFSAQQFPDLHSELNLSSLELGDSALYFCASSSVPTPTDTQYFGPGTRLTVL.

The sample holds many counts of this clonotype. The J gene is TRBJ2-1, the V gene TRBV6-1; TRBD2 matches at 11 bases. The CDR3 contains 13 residues. V shed 10 bases and J 9 bases; nucleotides not matched to a gene: 8. The germline CDR1 and CDR2 sequences are MNHNS and SASEGT. CDR3 loop: CATRTSGGGEQFF. The CDR3 region has the DNA TGTGCCACCCGCACTAGCGGGGGCGGTGAGCAGTTCTTC.

By its share, this clonotype is medium-sized (0.01 to 0.1%). The chain links TRBV27 to TRBJ2-7; maybe TRBD2 (6 bases). Germline V gives CDR1 MNHEY, CDR2 SMNVEV (reference sequence). The germline V and J ends were trimmed by 5 bases and 5 bases, with 19 bases remaining between them. This CDR3 spans 15 amino acids. In DNA, the CDR3 is TGTGCCAGCAGTCCCCGGGACTCTAGAGGTAACGAGCAGTACTTC. Its translation is CASSPRDSRGNEQYF.

In its sample, this clonotype was seen many times. This chain joins TRBV25-1 and TRBJ1-4; D call uncertain. The CDR3 is 12 residues long. The V gene lost 1 base and the J gene lost 10 bases, with 7 bases spanning the gap. Germline assignment: CDR1 MGHDK and CDR2 SYGVNS. The CDR3: CASSESFRKLFF. CDR3 nucleotide sequence: TGTGCCAGCAGTGAATCCTTCCGAAAACTGTTTTTT.

This clonotype was seen repeatedly, ten times or more. The chain is built from TRBV7-9 and TRBJ2-1; D ambiguous. The length of the CDR3 is 14 residues. Looked up from germline, CDR1 is SEHNR and CDR2 is FQNEAQ (reference sequence). V lost 5 bases and J lost 0, with 8 bases in between. CDR3 bases: TGTGCCAGCAGCGCCGGCTACTCCTACAATGAGCAGTTCTTC. Its translation is CASSAGYSYNEQFF.

This clonotype was recorded at least ten times. The chain employs TRBV9 and TRBJ2-2; the D is unclear. This CDR3 spans 15 amino acids. CDR1 is SGDLS, CDR2 YYNGEE, per germline. The V gene lost 5 bases and the J gene lost 3 bases, with 14 bases spanning the gap. CDR3 protein: CASRGGTGYTGELFF. DNA of the CDR3: TGTGCCAGCAGGGGCGGTACGGGCTACACCGGGGAGCTGTTTTTT. The full variable domain, completed using reference TRBV9 and TRBJ2-2, is DSGVTQTPKHLITATGQRVTLRCSPRSGDLSVYWYQQSLDQGLQFLIQYYNGEERAKGNILERFSAQQFPDLHSELNLSSLELGDSALYFCASRGGTGYTGELFFGEGSRLTVL.

This clonotype is categorized as medium-sized. V usage is TRBV28 and J usage is TRBJ2-1; a possible D gene is TRBD1 (5 bases). CDR3 size: 13 residues. Germline V gene data show CDR1 as MDHEN and CDR2 as SYDVKM. V gave up 3 bases and J gave up 10 bases, with 13 bases separating them. The DNA of the CDR3 is TGTGCCAGCAGTTTGATTAACAGGTCCGAGCAGTTCTTC. Amino acid sequence: CASSLINRSEQFF.

Judged by abundance, this clonotype is medium-sized (0.01 to 0.1%). The chain uses TRBV9 and TRBJ2-2; TRBD1 aligns across 7 bases. The length of the CDR3 is 16 residues. V trimming: 3 bases; J trimming: 0 bases; junction bases outside the gene matches: 5. In germline, CDR1 is SGDLS, CDR2 YYNGEE. The CDR3 DNA follows: TGTGCCAGCAGCGCCGACAGGGCTTCGAACACCGGGGAGCTGTTTTTT. As protein: CASSADRASNTGELFF.

This clonotype was counted at least ten times. V and J are TRBV7-9 and TRBJ2-4, with D possibly being TRBD2 (5 bases). This CDR3 contains 16 residues. Germline CDR1 reads SEHNR; CDR2 reads FQNEAQ (reference sequence). V lost 4 bases and J 2 bases, leaving 15 bases between the germline ends. The CDR3 DNA sequence: TGTGCCAGCAGCTCCTTCGGAGGCATGTCCAAAAACATTCAGTACTTC. Its translation: CASSSFGGMSKNIQYF.

This clonotype was observed many times. The CDR3 reads CASGRYGYTF. CDR3 nucleotides: TGTGCCAGCGGGAGATATGGCTACACCTTC. The genes are TRBV2 and TRBJ1-2; D gene ambiguous. Looked up from germline, CDR1 is SNHLY and CDR2 is FYNNEI. This CDR3 contains 10 residues. Deletions cut 8 bases from V and 5 bases from J, with 6 bases between.

This clonotype was observed at least ten times. The genes are TRBV28 and TRBJ1-6; D call uncertain. The CDR3 spans 12 residues. V lost 6 bases to trimming and J lost 15 bases, with 15 bases between them. CDR1 and CDR2 from the germline V gene are MDHEN and SYDVKM. The chain's CDR3 is CASSLRPLHLHF. The CDR3 nucleotides are TGTGCCAGCAGCCTAAGACCGCTCCACCTCCACTTT.

The rearrangement links TRBV15 to TRBJ2-7; 9 nucleotides line up with TRBD1. Germline loops: CDR1 LNHNV, CDR2 YYDKDF (reference sequence). The CDR3 has 14 residues. The ends lost 2 bases at V and 4 bases at J; junction bases unmatched: 3. CDR3 sequence (DNA): TGTGCCACCAGCAGATACGACAGGGGGTACGAGCAGTACTTC. Protein sequence: CATSRYDRGYEQYF.

This clonotype was observed at least ten times. A much larger clone sits a single nucleotide away, making a read error possible. V usage is TRBV12-3 or TRBV12-4 and J usage is TRBJ2-7, with TRBD2 identical over 8 bases. The V gene end was trimmed by 1 base and the J gene end by 4 bases; junction bases not matched to a gene: 6. The CDR3 is 15 residues long. CDR3 in amino acids: CASSLVRGDNYEQYF. The DNA for the CDR3 is TGTGCCAGCAGTTTAGTGCGGGGGGACAATTACGAGCAGTACTTC.

This chain joins TRBV5-5 and TRBJ1-1, with TRBD1 identical over 7 bases. This CDR3 contains 12 residues. Per the germline V gene, CDR1 is SGHKS and CDR2 is YYEKEE (reference sequence). The V gene end was trimmed by 5 bases and the J gene end by 4 bases; junction bases not matched to a gene: 2. The CDR3 DNA follows: TGTGCCAGCAGGGGACAGTTCACTGAAGCTTTCTTT. Protein sequence: CASRGQFTEAFF.

The table lists this clonotype with many counts. The genes are TRBV4-1 and TRBJ1-5, with D hard to call. The CDR3 is 15 residues long. Germline-derived CDR1 and CDR2 are MGHRA and YSYEKL. Trimming stripped 0 bases from V and 2 bases from J, with 8 bases between. CDR3 coding DNA: TGCGCCAGCAGCCAAGAATACGGGGGCAATCAGCCCCAGCATTTT. Translation: CASSQEYGGNQPQHF.

This clonotype has ten or more counts. The chain recombines TRBV18 with TRBJ2-6; TRBD1 aligns across 7 bases. Germline-derived CDR1 and CDR2 are KGHSH and LQKENI. The CDR3 is 21 amino acids. Trimming removed 0 bases from V and 0 bases from J; junction bases left unmatched: 14. CDR3 loop: CASSPPFPRGGPSSGANVLTF. CDR3 DNA: TGTGCCAGCTCACCACCATTTCCCCGAGGGGGCCCAAGCTCTGGGGCCAACGTCCTGACTTTC.

This clonotype showed up many times. This chain connects TRBV4-3 to TRBJ2-7, with 9 bases aligning to TRBD1. The germline CDR1 and CDR2 sequences are LGHNA and YSLEER. CDR3 length equals 13 residues. With V trimmed by 4 bases and J by 5 bases, 3 bases remained unmatched. CDR3 region: CASSRRTGDEQYF. The DNA for the CDR3 is TGCGCCAGCAGCCGCCGGACAGGGGACGAGCAGTACTTC.

This clonotype is labeled as medium-sized. This sequence joins TRBV20-1 and TRBJ2-2; D ambiguous. V was trimmed by 3 bases and J by 3 bases, leaving 5 bases between them. Germline V gives CDR1 DFQATT, CDR2 SNEGSKA (reference sequence). The CDR3 length is 12 residues. In DNA form, the CDR3 reads TGCAGTGCTAGGATGGACACCGGGGAGCTGTTTTTT. Encoded protein: CSARMDTGELFF.

By proportion, this clonotype is medium-sized (0.01 to 0.1%). The chain employs TRBV12-3 or TRBV12-4 and TRBJ1-4; D is uncertain. The CDR3 totals 14 residues. Trimming cost V 6 bases and J 8 bases, with 16 bases left between them. CDR3: CASRRAAGSEKLFF. The CDR3 bases are TGTGCCAGCAGGAGAGCGGCAGGCTCAGAAAAACTGTTTTTT.

V gene TRBV28 combines with J gene TRBJ2-7; the match to TRBD2 covers 8 bases. The CDR3 contains 12 residues. CDR1 and CDR2 from the germline V gene are MDHEN and SYDVKM. Trimming removed 7 bases from V and 9 bases from J; junction bases left unmatched: 8. The CDR3 is CASKKRGLAQYF. In DNA form, the CDR3 reads TGTGCCAGCAAAAAACGCGGACTAGCGCAGTACTTC.

In this sample, this clonotype is medium-sized. The chain couples TRBV29-1 to TRBJ1-2; perhaps TRBD1 as D (6 bases). The germline CDR1 and CDR2 sequences are SQVTM and ANQGSEA. With 2 bases removed from V and 1 base from J, the gap between germline ends came to 14 bases. The CDR3 extends over 15 amino acids. The CDR3 loop reads CSVESRGALNYGYTF. CDR3 DNA: TGCAGCGTTGAATCACGGGGGGCTCTTAACTATGGCTACACCTTC.

This clonotype was observed many times. The rearrangement joins TRBV7-2 to TRBJ2-5; the D is unclear. Trimming removed 5 bases from V and 3 bases from J, with 4 bases in between. The CDR3 sequence is 11 residues long. Germline V lookup: CDR1 SGHTA, CDR2 FQGNSA. The CDR3 here is CASSPKETQYF. CDR3 coding DNA: TGTGCCAGCAGCCCCAAAGAGACCCAGTACTTC. Complete variable domain (other parts from reference TRBV7-2 and TRBJ2-5): GAGVSQSPSNKVTEKGKDVELRCDPISGHTALYWYRQSLGQGLEFLIYFQGNSAPDKSGLPSDRFSAERTGGSVSTLTIQRTQQEDSAVYLCASSPKETQYFGPGTRLLVL.

In this sample, this clonotype is medium-sized. This rearrangement joins TRBV6-6 to TRBJ2-2; 11 bases agree with TRBD2. V lost 6 bases and J lost 4; bases outside the gene matches: 4. CDR1 and CDR2 from the germline V gene are MNHNY and SVGAGI (reference sequence). This CDR3 contains 15 residues. For the CDR3, the DNA is TGTGCCAGCAGACTAGCGGGGGCCACCACCGGGGAGCTGTTTTTT. It specifies CASRLAGATTGELFF.

This clonotype was detected ten times or more. The chain has TRBV11-2 and TRBJ2-7, with D hard to call. V was pared by 1 base and J by 6 bases, with 13 bases between. In germline, CDR1 is SGHAT, CDR2 FQNNGV. The CDR3 is made up of 14 amino acids. In DNA form, the CDR3 reads TGTGCCAGCAGCTTAGTTGCCAGGAGAGTCGAGCAGTACTTC. Protein sequence: CASSLVARRVEQYF.

This clonotype was observed at least ten times. The rearrangement uses TRBV3-1 and TRBJ1-6; D gene ambiguous. CDR3 size: 11 residues. V was shortened by 4 bases and J by 16 bases, with 11 bases between the two germline ends. Germline CDR1 reads LGHDT; CDR2 reads YNNKEL (reference sequence). CDR3 DNA: TGTGCCAGCAGCCTTACCGACATTCTCCACTTT. This gives the protein CASSLTDILHF.

By share, this clonotype counts as large. V gene TRBV7-8 combines with J gene TRBJ2-1; the D is unclear. In germline, CDR1 is SGHVS, CDR2 FQNEAQ. This CDR3 is 18 amino acids long. For the CDR3, the DNA is TGTGCATCGAGTTCGGGTCTGGGGTTGGGAAGCTCCTACAATGAGCAGTTCTTC. Residues: CASSSGLGLGSSYNEQFF.

This clonotype was found many times. The rearrangement uses TRBV29-1 and TRBJ2-1, with TRBD2 matching 8 bases. The trim removed 3 bases at V and 11 bases at J, leaving 6 bases unmatched. This CDR3 contains 12 residues. From germline, CDR1 is SQVTM and CDR2 ANQGSEA. The CDR3 DNA sequence: TGCAGCGTTGACGGGGGGGTCGGACAGCAGTTCTTC. Amino acids: CSVDGGVGQQFF.